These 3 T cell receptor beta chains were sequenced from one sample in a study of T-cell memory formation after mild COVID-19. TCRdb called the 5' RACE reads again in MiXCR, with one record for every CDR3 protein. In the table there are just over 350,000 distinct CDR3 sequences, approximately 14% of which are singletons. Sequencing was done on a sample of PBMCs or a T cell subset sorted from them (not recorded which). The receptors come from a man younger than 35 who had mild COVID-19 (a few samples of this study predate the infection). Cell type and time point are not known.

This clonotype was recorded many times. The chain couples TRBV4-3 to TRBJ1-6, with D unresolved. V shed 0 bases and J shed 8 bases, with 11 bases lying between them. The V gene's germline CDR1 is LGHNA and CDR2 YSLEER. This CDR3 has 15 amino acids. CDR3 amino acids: CASSQDLNTDSPLHF. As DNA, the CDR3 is TGCGCCAGCAGCCAAGATTTGAATACAGATTCACCCCTCCACTTT.

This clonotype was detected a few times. In nucleotides, the CDR3 is TGTGCCACAAAGGGCCCTGAAGCTTTCTTT. As protein: CATKGPEAFF. This sequence joins TRBV28 and TRBJ1-1; D gene uncertain. This CDR3 region has 10 residues. With 10 bases removed from V and 6 bases from J, the gap between germline ends came to 9 bases. The germline V gene has CDR1 MDHEN and CDR2 SYDVKM.

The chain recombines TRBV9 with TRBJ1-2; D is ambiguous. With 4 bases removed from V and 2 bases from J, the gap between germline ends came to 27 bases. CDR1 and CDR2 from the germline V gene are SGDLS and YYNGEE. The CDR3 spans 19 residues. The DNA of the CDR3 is TGTGCCAGCAGCCCCCAATGGGAGGGTCAACACTCGGACAACTATGGCTACACCTTC. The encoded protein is CASSPQWEGQHSDNYGYTF.